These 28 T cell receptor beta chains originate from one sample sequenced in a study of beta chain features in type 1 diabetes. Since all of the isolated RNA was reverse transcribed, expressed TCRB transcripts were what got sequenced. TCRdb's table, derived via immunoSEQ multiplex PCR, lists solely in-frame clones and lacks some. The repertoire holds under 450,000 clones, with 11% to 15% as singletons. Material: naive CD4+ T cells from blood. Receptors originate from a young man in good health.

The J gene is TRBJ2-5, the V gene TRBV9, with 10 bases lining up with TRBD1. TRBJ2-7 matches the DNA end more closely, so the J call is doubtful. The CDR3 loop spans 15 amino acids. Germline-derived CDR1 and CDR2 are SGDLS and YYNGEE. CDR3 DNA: TGTGCCAGCAGCGTAGGGGACAGGGGACCCTACGAGCAGTACTTC. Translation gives CASSVGDRGPYEQYF.

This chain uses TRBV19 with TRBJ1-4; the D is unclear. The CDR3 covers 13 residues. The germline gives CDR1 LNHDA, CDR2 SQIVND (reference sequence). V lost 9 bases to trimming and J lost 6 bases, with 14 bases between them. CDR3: CASRPAVDEKLFF. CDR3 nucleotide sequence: TGTGCCAGCAGACCTGCAGTGGATGAAAAACTGTTTTTT.

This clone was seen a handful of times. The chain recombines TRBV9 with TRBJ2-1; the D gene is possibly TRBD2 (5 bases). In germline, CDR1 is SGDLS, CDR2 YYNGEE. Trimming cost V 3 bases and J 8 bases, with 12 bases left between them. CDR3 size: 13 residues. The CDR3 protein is CASSEAVKDEQFF. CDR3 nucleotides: TGTGCCAGCAGCGAAGCGGTTAAGGATGAGCAGTTCTTC.

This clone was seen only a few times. The CDR3 nucleotides are TGTGCCAGCAGCTTAGTCCGCTATGGCTACACCTTC. Translation: CASSLVRYGYTF. The chain employs TRBV7-9 and TRBJ1-2; D remains unclear. Germline values: CDR1 SEHNR, CDR2 FQNEAQ (reference sequence). Trimming left V 1 base short and J 4 bases short, with 4 bases between. The CDR3 sequence is 12 residues long.

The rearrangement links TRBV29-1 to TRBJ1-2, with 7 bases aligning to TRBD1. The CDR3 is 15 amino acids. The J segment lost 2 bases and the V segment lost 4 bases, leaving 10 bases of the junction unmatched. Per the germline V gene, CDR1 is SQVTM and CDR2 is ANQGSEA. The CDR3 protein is CSVAAGGFTNYGYTF. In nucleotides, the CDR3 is TGCAGCGTTGCTGCAGGGGGTTTTACGAACTATGGCTACACCTTC.

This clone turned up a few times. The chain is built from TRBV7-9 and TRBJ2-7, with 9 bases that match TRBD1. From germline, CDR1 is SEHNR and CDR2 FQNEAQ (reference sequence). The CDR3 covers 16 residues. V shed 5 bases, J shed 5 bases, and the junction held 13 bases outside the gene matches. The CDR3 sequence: CASSPYRDRVTHEQYV. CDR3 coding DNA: TGTGCCAGCAGCCCCTACCGGGACAGGGTCACCCACGAGCAGTACGTC.

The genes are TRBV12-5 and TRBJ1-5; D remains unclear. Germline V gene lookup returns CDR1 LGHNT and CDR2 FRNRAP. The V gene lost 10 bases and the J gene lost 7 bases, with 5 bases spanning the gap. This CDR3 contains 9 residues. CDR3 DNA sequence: TGTGCTACAGGCCAGCCCCAGCATTTT. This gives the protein CATGQPQHF.

The CDR3 here is CASSLTGGQETQYF. In DNA form, the CDR3 reads TGTGCCAGCAGCTTGACAGGTGGCCAAGAGACCCAGTACTTC. The rearrangement joins TRBV7-2 to TRBJ2-5; D is perhaps TRBD1 (6 bases). The CDR3 sequence is 14 residues long. Trimming removed 3 bases from V and 1 base from J, with 9 bases in between. The germline CDR1 and CDR2 sequences are SGHTA and FQGNSA.

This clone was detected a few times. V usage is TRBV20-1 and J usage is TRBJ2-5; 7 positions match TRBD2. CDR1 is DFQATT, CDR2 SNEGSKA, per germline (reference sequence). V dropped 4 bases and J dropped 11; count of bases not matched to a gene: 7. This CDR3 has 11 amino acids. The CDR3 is CSATTSREQYF. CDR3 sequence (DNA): TGCAGTGCTACGACTAGCCGTGAGCAGTACTTC.

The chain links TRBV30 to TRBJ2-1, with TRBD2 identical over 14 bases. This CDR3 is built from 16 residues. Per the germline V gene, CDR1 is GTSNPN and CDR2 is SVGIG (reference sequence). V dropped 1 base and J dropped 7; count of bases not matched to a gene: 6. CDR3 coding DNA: TGTGCCTGGAGTGCTAGACTAGCGGGAGGGCAAAATGAGCAGTTCTTC. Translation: CAWSARLAGGQNEQFF.

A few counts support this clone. CDR3 region: CASSLDSGNTIYF. The CDR3 DNA reads as TGTGCCAGCAGCTTGGATTCTGGAAACACCATATATTTT. The V and J genes are TRBV5-4 and TRBJ1-3, with unresolved D. Germline assignment: CDR1 SGHNT and CDR2 YYREEE (reference sequence). The CDR3 length is 13 residues. Trimming removed 0 bases at V and 1 base at J, with 2 bases between.

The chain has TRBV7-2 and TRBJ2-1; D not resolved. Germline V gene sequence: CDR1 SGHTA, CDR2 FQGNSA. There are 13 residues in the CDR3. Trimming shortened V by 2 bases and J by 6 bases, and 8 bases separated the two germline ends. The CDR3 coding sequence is TGTGCCAGCAGCTTACGGGCCCTCAATGAGCAGTTCTTC. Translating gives CASSLRALNEQFF.

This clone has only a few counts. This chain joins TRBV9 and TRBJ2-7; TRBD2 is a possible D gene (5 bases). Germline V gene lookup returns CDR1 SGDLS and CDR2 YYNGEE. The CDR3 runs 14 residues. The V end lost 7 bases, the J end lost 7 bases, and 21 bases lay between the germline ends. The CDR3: CASGAETTTREQYF. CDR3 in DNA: TGTGCCAGCGGAGCGGAGACTACCACTCGGGAGCAGTACTTC.

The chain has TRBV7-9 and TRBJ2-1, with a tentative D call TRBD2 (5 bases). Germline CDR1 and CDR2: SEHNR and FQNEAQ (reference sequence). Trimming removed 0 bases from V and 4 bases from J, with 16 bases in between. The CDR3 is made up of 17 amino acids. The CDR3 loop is CASSLAGVASKYNEQFF. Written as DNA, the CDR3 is TGTGCCAGCAGCTTAGCCGGAGTAGCGAGCAAATACAATGAGCAGTTCTTC. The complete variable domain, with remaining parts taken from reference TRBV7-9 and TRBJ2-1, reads DTGVSQNPRHKITKRGQNVTFRCDPISEHNRLYWYRQTLGQGPEFLTYFQNEAQLEKSRLLSDRFSAERPKGSFSTLEIQRTEQGDSAMYLCASSLAGVASKYNEQFFGPGTRLTVL.

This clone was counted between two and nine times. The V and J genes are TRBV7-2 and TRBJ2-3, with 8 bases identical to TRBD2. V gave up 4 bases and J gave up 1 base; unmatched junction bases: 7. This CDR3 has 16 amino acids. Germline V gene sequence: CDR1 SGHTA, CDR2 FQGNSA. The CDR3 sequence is CASSSPETSGTDTQYF. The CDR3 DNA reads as TGTGCCAGCAGCTCCCCCGAGACTAGCGGCACAGATACGCAGTATTTT.

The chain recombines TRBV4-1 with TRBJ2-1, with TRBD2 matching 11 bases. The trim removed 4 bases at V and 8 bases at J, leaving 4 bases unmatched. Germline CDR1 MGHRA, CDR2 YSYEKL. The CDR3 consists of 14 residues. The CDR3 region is CASSRLAGGYEQFF. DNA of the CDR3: TGCGCCAGCAGCCGGCTAGCGGGAGGATATGAGCAGTTCTTC.

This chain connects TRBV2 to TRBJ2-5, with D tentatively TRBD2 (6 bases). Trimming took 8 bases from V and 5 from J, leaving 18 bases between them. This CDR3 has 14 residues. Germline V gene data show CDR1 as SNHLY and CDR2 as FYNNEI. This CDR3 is CASLVAGLGETQYF. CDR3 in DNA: TGTGCCAGCCTCGTGGCGGGGTTAGGCGAGACCCAGTACTTC.

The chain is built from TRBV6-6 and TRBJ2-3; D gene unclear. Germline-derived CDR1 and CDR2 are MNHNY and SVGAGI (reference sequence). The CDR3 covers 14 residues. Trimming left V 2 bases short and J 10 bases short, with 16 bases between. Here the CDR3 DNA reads TGTGCCAGCAGTTACGATCAGGCCTGGCATCCGCAGTATTTT. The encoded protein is CASSYDQAWHPQYF.

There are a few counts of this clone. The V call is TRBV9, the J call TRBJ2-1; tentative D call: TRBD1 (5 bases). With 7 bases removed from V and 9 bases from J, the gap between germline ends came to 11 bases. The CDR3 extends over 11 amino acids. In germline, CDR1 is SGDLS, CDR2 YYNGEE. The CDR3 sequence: CASGREGEQFF. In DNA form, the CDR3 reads TGTGCCAGCGGCAGGGAAGGTGAGCAGTTCTTC.

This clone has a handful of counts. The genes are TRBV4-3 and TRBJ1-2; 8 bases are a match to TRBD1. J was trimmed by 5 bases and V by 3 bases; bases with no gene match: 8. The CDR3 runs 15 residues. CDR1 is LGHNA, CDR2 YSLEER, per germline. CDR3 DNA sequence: TGCGCCAGCAGCCACCGCACAGGGGGAGCTTATGGCTACACCTTC. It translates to CASSHRTGGAYGYTF.

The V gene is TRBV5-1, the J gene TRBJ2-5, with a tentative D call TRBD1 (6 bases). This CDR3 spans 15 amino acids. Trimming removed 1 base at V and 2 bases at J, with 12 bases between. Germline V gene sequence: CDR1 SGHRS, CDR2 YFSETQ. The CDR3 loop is CASSLFGQLQETQYF. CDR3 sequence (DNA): TGCGCCAGCAGCTTGTTTGGACAGCTACAAGAGACCCAGTACTTC.

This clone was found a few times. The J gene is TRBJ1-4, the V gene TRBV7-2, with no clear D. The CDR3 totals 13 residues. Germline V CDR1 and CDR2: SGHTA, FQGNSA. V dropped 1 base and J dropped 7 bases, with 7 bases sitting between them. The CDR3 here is CASSLVFREKLFF. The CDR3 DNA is TGTGCCAGCAGCTTAGTTTTCCGTGAAAAACTGTTTTTT. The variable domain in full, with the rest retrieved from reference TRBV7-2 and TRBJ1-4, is GAGVSQSPSNKVTEKGKDVELRCDPISGHTALYWYRQSLGQGLEFLIYFQGNSAPDKSGLPSDRFSAERTGGSVSTLTIQRTQQEDSAVYLCASSLVFREKLFFGSGTQLSVL.

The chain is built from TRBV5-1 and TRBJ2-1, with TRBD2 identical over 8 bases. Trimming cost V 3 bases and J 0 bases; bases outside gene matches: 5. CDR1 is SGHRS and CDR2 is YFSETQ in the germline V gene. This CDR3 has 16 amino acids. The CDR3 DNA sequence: TGCGCCAGCAGCTATAGCGGGGCGAGCTCCTACAATGAGCAGTTCTTC. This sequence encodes CASSYSGASSYNEQFF.

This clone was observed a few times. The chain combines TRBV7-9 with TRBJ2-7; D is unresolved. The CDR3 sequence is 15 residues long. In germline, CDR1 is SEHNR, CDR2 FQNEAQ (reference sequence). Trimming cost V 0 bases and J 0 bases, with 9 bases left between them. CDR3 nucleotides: TGTGCCAGCAGCTTAGCTGCAGATCCCTCCTACGAGCAGTACTTC. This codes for CASSLAADPSYEQYF.

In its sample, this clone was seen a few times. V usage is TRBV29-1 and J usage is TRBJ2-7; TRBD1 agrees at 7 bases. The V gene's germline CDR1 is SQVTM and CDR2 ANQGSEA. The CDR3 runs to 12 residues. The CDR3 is CSIRQGSYEQYF. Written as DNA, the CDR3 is TGCAGTATTCGACAGGGTTCCTACGAGCAGTACTTC.

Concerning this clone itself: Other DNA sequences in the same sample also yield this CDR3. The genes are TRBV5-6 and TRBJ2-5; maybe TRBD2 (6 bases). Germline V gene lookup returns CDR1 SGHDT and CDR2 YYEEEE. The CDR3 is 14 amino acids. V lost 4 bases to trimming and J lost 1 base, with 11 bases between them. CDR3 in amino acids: CASSLGTSQETQYF. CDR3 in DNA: TGTGCCAGCAGCCTCGGGACTTCCCAAGAGACCCAGTACTTC.

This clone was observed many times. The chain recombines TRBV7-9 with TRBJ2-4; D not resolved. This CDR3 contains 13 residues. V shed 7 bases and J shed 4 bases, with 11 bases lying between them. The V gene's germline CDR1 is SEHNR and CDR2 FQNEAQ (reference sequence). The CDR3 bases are TGTGCCAGCATCCGACTCGGGAAAAACATTCAGTACTTC. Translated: CASIRLGKNIQYF.

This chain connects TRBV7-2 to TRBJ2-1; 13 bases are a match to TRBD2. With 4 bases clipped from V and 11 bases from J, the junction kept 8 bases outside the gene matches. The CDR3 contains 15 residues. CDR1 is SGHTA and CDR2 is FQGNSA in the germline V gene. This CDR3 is CASSSRLAGGRKQFF. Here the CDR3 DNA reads TGTGCCAGCAGCTCAAGACTAGCGGGGGGACGAAAGCAGTTCTTC.